The 28 T cell receptor beta chains below were found in one sample sequenced in a study of CD4+ T cells in melanoma. The table came from immunoSEQ multiplex PCR; TCRdb's copy has only in-frame clones and leaves some out. The sample has about 11,000 clones, roughly two thirds seen once. The sequenced material came from cells from a culture (not recorded whether cultured in vitro). These receptors all stem from a human donor with melanoma.

The chain combines TRBV2 with TRBJ2-5; D is perhaps TRBD1 (5 bases). Germline V gene data show CDR1 as SNHLY and CDR2 as FYNNEI. V gave up 7 bases and J gave up 4 bases, with 16 bases separating them. This CDR3 is 14 amino acids long. CDR3 region: CASIFSRAGETQYF. The DNA of the CDR3 is TGTGCCAGCATCTTCTCCAGGGCCGGAGAGACCCAGTACTTC.

This clone was counted only a few times. J is TRBJ1-6 and V is TRBV6-5; D is uncertain. V shed 0 bases and J shed 4 bases, with 7 bases lying between them. The CDR3 is 15 residues long. Germline assignment: CDR1 MNHEY and CDR2 SVGAGI. The CDR3: CASSYSFTYNSPLHF. The CDR3 region has the DNA TGTGCCAGCAGTTACTCCTTCACGTATAATTCACCCCTCCACTTT.

This clone showed up just a few times. This chain links TRBV5-5 with TRBJ2-7, with D perhaps matching TRBD2 (6 bases). There are 17 residues in the CDR3. Germline CDR1 reads SGHKS; CDR2 reads YYEKEE (reference sequence). Trimming cost V 3 bases and J 7 bases, with 26 bases left between them. The CDR3 spells CASSSTPFAGKGVEQYF. The CDR3 nucleotides are TGTGCCAGCAGCTCCACCCCCTTTGCGGGGAAAGGGGTAGAGCAGTACTTC.

In its sample, this clone was seen a few times. CDR3 sequence: CASSSSEGNEQFF. The CDR3 DNA is TGTGCCAGCAGCTCGTCCGAGGGGAATGAGCAGTTCTTC. This chain uses TRBV7-7 with TRBJ2-1; D is possibly TRBD1 or TRBD2 (5 bases each). The V gene's germline CDR1 is SSHAT and CDR2 FNYEAQ (reference sequence). V was cut by 4 bases and J by 7 bases, with 11 bases left in between. The CDR3 is 13 residues long.

This chain joins TRBV5-4 and TRBJ2-7, with TRBD1 matching over 7 bases. The germline CDR1 and CDR2 sequences are SGHNT and YYREEE (reference sequence). With 4 bases clipped from V and 0 bases from J, the junction kept 7 bases outside the gene matches. This CDR3 contains 15 residues. The CDR3 sequence is CASSKGTVSSYEQYF. CDR3 DNA sequence: TGTGCCAGCAGCAAAGGGACAGTGAGCTCCTACGAGCAGTACTTC.

The chain couples TRBV6-6 to TRBJ1-2, with D hard to call. V lost 6 bases, J lost 4 bases, and 6 bases lay in between. The CDR3 is made up of 11 amino acids. In germline, CDR1 is MNHNY, CDR2 SVGAGI (reference sequence). The CDR3 loop reads CASRSTYGYTF. The CDR3 DNA reads as TGTGCCAGCAGATCCACCTATGGCTACACCTTC.

The chain recombines TRBV2 with TRBJ2-3, with a weak D call TRBD1 (5 bases). In germline, CDR1 is SNHLY, CDR2 FYNNEI. The CDR3 consists of 15 residues. Trimming left V 1 base short and J 5 bases short, with 13 bases between. In DNA, the CDR3 is TGTGCCAGCAGTGAAGTTGTCCGTAGGGGAGATACGCAGTATTTT. It translates to CASSEVVRRGDTQYF.

Points on this clone: A read error may produce the germline difference seen at one junction end. This chain links TRBV23-1 with TRBJ1-5; maybe TRBD1 (5 bases). TRBV23-1 is noted as an ORF with a role that remains uncertain. The CDR3 spans 19 residues. CDR3 loop: CASSQWMRGALYRNQPQHF. CDR3 DNA: TGCGCCAGCAGCCAATGGATGAGGGGCGCCCTTTATCGCAATCAGCCCCAGCATTTT.

The chain is built from TRBV25-1 and TRBJ2-2; D is unclear. Germline V gene data show CDR1 as MGHDK and CDR2 as SYGVNS. The CDR3 loop spans 17 amino acids. Trimming shortened V by 1 base and J by 6 bases, and 18 bases separated the two germline ends. This CDR3 reads CASSESMGFGGAGELFF. CDR3 nucleotides: TGTGCCAGCAGTGAATCCATGGGGTTCGGTGGCGCCGGGGAGCTGTTTTTT.

This clone has only a few counts. The gene calls are TRBV6-5 and TRBJ1-2; D is perhaps TRBD1 (5 bases). V shed 1 base and J shed 8 bases, with 11 bases lying between them. From germline, CDR1 is MNHEY and CDR2 SVGAGI. The CDR3 contains 13 residues. CDR3 coding DNA: TGTGCCAGCAGTTACTTGGCAGGGCTGGGCTACACCTTC. Translating gives CASSYLAGLGYTF.

For the CDR3, the DNA is TGTGCCAGCAGGCAACGGGACAGTAACTATGGCTACACCTTC. Amino acids: CASRQRDSNYGYTF. The rearrangement uses TRBV6-5 and TRBJ1-2; TRBD1 matches 7 bases. With 6 bases clipped from V and 1 base from J, the junction kept 5 bases outside the gene matches. CDR1 MNHEY and CDR2 SVGAGI come from the germline V gene. The CDR3 sequence is 14 residues long.

This chain uses TRBV5-8 with TRBJ2-5; the D is unclear. V dropped 8 bases and J dropped 6 bases, with 14 bases sitting between them. From germline, CDR1 is SGHTS and CDR2 YDEGEE. The CDR3 sequence is 12 residues long. DNA of the CDR3: TGTGCCAGTACCAAGGGTGTTCAGACCCAGTACTTC. This codes for CASTKGVQTQYF.

This chain links TRBV6-6 with TRBJ1-4; TRBD1 agrees at 10 bases. The CDR3 runs 14 residues. With 2 bases clipped from V and 10 bases from J, the junction kept 4 bases outside the gene matches. The germline V gene has CDR1 MNHNY and CDR2 SVGAGI (reference sequence). This CDR3 is CASSYGDRGGKLFF. In DNA, the CDR3 is TGTGCCAGCAGTTACGGGGACAGGGGAGGAAAACTGTTTTTT.

The chain joins TRBV6-1 to TRBJ2-3; D is unclear. V was trimmed by 11 bases and J by 2 bases, leaving 14 bases between them. Germline V gene sequence: CDR1 MNHNS, CDR2 SASEGT. The length of the CDR3 is 13 residues. The CDR3 DNA reads TGTGCCCACAGTGAGATAATCACAGATACGCAGTATTTT. Translated, it gives CAHSEIITDTQYF.

The V and J genes are TRBV19 and TRBJ1-5; maybe TRBD1 (6 bases). The CDR3 has 15 residues. V shed 5 bases and J shed 7 bases, with 18 bases lying between them. CDR1 and CDR2 (germline): LNHDA, SQIVND (reference sequence). CDR3 loop: CASSPRRGLYQPQHF. In nucleotides, the CDR3 is TGTGCCAGTAGTCCGCGAAGGGGGTTGTACCAGCCCCAGCATTTT.

V gene TRBV5-1 combines with J gene TRBJ1-4; 10 bases match TRBD1. CDR1 is SGHRS, CDR2 YFSETQ, per germline. The V segment lost 1 base and the J segment 7 bases; nucleotides outside the gene matches: 4. The CDR3 spans 15 residues. The CDR3 nucleotides read TGCGCCAGCAGCTTGTCCGGGACAGGGGTTGAAAAACTGTTTTTT. Translation gives CASSLSGTGVEKLFF. Supplemented by reference TRBV5-1 and TRBJ1-4, the full variable domain reads KAGVTQTPRYLIKTRGQQVTLSCSPISGHRSVSWYQQTPGQGLQFLFEYFSETQRNKGNFPGRFSGRQFSNSRSEMNVSTLELGDSALYLCASSLSGTGVEKLFFGSGTQLSVL.

This clone was seen more than once but under ten times. The chain is built from TRBV10-1 and TRBJ1-1; the D gene is possibly TRBD1 (5 bases). With 2 bases removed from V and 3 bases from J, the gap between germline ends came to 10 bases. This CDR3 is 14 amino acids long. Germline loops: CDR1 WNHNN, CDR2 SYGVQD (reference sequence). For the CDR3, the DNA is TGCGCCAGCAGTGAGGGGGGATACCACACTGAAGCTTTCTTT. This sequence encodes CASSEGGYHTEAFF.

The chain couples TRBV6-1 to TRBJ2-7; D gene unclear. Germline values: CDR1 MNHNS, CDR2 SASEGT. The CDR3 is made up of 15 amino acids. The V gene lost 1 base and the J gene lost 2 bases, with 12 bases spanning the gap. CDR3 sequence reads: CASSEEPADAYEQYF. In DNA form, the CDR3 reads TGTGCCAGCAGTGAAGAACCAGCAGACGCCTACGAGCAGTACTTC.

The chain couples TRBV5-1 to TRBJ2-2; D is ambiguous. V dropped 1 base and J dropped 3 bases, with 7 bases sitting between them. Germline V gives CDR1 SGHRS, CDR2 YFSETQ. CDR3 length: 14 residues. Here the CDR3 reads CASSLNSDTGELFF. CDR3 bases: TGCGCCAGCAGCTTGAACAGCGACACCGGGGAGCTGTTTTTT. The complete variable domain, with remaining parts taken from reference TRBV5-1 and TRBJ2-2, reads KAGVTQTPRYLIKTRGQQVTLSCSPISGHRSVSWYQQTPGQGLQFLFEYFSETQRNKGNFPGRFSGRQFSNSRSEMNVSTLELGDSALYLCASSLNSDTGELFFGEGSRLTVL.

The rearrangement links TRBV7-9 to TRBJ1-2; maybe TRBD1 (6 bases). This CDR3 region has 13 residues. Germline V gives CDR1 SEHNR, CDR2 FQNEAQ (reference sequence). V was trimmed by 3 bases and J by 6 bases, leaving 11 bases between them. The DNA of the CDR3 is TGTGCCAGCAGCTTTACAGGGTTGCATGGCTACACCTTC. This codes for CASSFTGLHGYTF.

The rearrangement links TRBV7-3 to TRBJ2-1; 9 positions match TRBD2. V was clipped by 2 bases and J by 9 bases; unmatched bases: 8. CDR3 length: 15 residues. Germline lookup yields CDR1 SGHTA and CDR2 FQGTGA. As DNA, the CDR3 is TGTGCCAGCAGCTTAGGGGCGGGGGGGCCTGTTGAGCAGTTCTTC. Translating gives CASSLGAGGPVEQFF.

V is TRBV6-5 and J is TRBJ1-2; D possibly corresponds to TRBD1 (5 bases). The germline gives CDR1 MNHEY, CDR2 SVGAGI. CDR3 length: 13 amino acids. Between the trimmed V and J ends, which lost 7 bases and 8 bases, there was a span of 17 bases. The CDR3 loop is CASNGGSSLGYTF. Written as DNA, the CDR3 is TGTGCCAGCAATGGGGGGAGCTCCCTAGGCTACACCTTC.

The count of this clone is one. This chain connects TRBV10-3 to TRBJ2-7; 7 positions agree with TRBD1. There are 16 residues in the CDR3. The trim removed 9 bases at V and 2 bases at J, leaving 16 bases unmatched. The germline V gene encodes CDR1 ENHRY and CDR2 SYGVKD. The CDR3 DNA is TGTGCCATAATGGGGAATCAGGGGGACCGGGCCTACGAGCAGTACTTC. This gives the protein CAIMGNQGDRAYEQYF.

Within the sample, this clone is medium-sized. The chain carries TRBV7-9 and TRBJ1-2; TRBD1 might be the D (6 bases). V gave up 4 bases and J gave up 2 bases, with 11 bases separating them. From germline, CDR1 is SEHNR and CDR2 FQNEAQ (reference sequence). The CDR3 has 14 amino acids. As DNA, the CDR3 is TGTGCCAGCAGCTCTACAGGGACCAACTATGGCTACACCTTC. Its translation: CASSSTGTNYGYTF.

The rearrangement links TRBV5-4 to TRBJ2-7, with 7 bases lining up with TRBD1. The V segment lost 4 bases and the J segment 0 bases; nucleotides outside the gene matches: 7. Germline CDR1 is SGHNT and CDR2 is YYREEE (reference sequence). The CDR3 totals 15 residues. As DNA, the CDR3 is TGTGCCAGCAGCAAAGGGACAGTGAACTCCTACGAGCAGTACTTC. Translating it yields CASSKGTVNSYEQYF.

The J gene is TRBJ2-7, the V gene TRBV30; TRBD2 might be the D (5 bases). This CDR3 comprises 14 residues. Trimming removed 2 bases from V and 1 base from J, with 12 bases in between. Looked up from germline, CDR1 is GTSNPN and CDR2 is SVGIG (reference sequence). As DNA, the CDR3 is TGTGCCTGGAGTATTGCGGGTATGTCCTACGAGCAGTACTTC. Its translation is CAWSIAGMSYEQYF.

The table lists this clone with a count of one. This sequence joins TRBV9 and TRBJ2-6; possible D gene TRBD2, 6 bases. Deletions cut 3 bases from V and 0 bases from J, with 13 bases between. Germline lookup yields CDR1 SGDLS and CDR2 YYNGEE. The CDR3 contains 17 residues. This CDR3 reads CASSAGDGYSGANVLTF. CDR3 coding DNA: TGTGCCAGCAGCGCGGGGGACGGCTACTCTGGGGCCAACGTCCTGACTTTC.

This clone was counted a few times. The chain joins TRBV10-3 to TRBJ1-1; 9 nucleotides match TRBD1. The length of the CDR3 is 12 residues. Trimming cost V 11 bases and J 3 bases; bases outside gene matches: 4. Germline lookup yields CDR1 ENHRY and CDR2 SYGVKD. The CDR3 DNA is TGTGCCTCAAGGACAGGGGACACTGAAGCTTTCTTT. Amino acid sequence: CASRTGDTEAFF.